Presented here are 21 T cell receptor beta chains from one specimen sequenced in a study of blood T cell repertoires in COVID-19. Sequenced by immunoSEQ multiplex PCR; TCRdb stores in-frame clones only, minus some. The repertoire includes roughly 15,000 clones, more than 65% of them detected once, and approximately 25% sits in the top ten. The sequencing sample was made of peripheral blood. These receptors came from a woman aged 45-65 years with active or convalescent COVID-19.

The chain joins TRBV27 to TRBJ2-7; tentatively, D is TRBD1 (6 bases). In germline, CDR1 is MNHEY, CDR2 SMNVEV (reference sequence). This CDR3 has 15 residues. V dropped 6 bases and J dropped 0 bases, with 15 bases sitting between them. DNA for the CDR3: TGTGCCAGCAGGCTCAAGACAGGTAGCTCCTACGAGCAGTACTTC. This translates into CASRLKTGSSYEQYF.

This clone was counted a few times. The rearrangement uses TRBV15 and TRBJ1-6, with a weak D call TRBD1 (6 bases). Germline CDR1 reads LNHNV; CDR2 reads YYDKDF (reference sequence). There are 16 residues in the CDR3. Between the trimmed V and J ends, which lost 1 base and 0 bases, there was a span of 7 bases. The CDR3 sequence: CATSRVGGSYNSPLHF. Written as DNA, the CDR3 is TGTGCCACCAGCAGAGTAGGGGGCTCCTATAATTCACCCCTCCACTTT.

The rearrangement joins TRBV19 to TRBJ2-1; D remains unclear. Looked up from germline, CDR1 is LNHDA and CDR2 is SQIVND (reference sequence). The CDR3 spans 14 residues. Trimming took off 1 base at V and 3 bases at J, with 7 bases between the two ends. CDR3 sequence (DNA): TGTGCCAGTAGTATAGGGTCCAGCTACAATGAGCAGTTCTTC. This gives the protein CASSIGSSYNEQFF.

This clone turned up a few times. This chain uses TRBV11-2 with TRBJ2-1; D ambiguous. The germline CDR1 and CDR2 sequences are SGHAT and FQNNGV. CDR3 length: 11 residues. Trimming removed 2 bases from V and 10 bases from J, with 6 bases in between. The CDR3 DNA sequence: TGTGCCAGCAGCTTAAGCTCCGAGCAGTTCTTC. It translates to CASSLSSEQFF.

This chain joins TRBV6-5 and TRBJ1-1; tentative D call: TRBD1 (6 bases). The V end was cut by 6 bases, the J end by 5 bases, with 16 bases between. The V gene's germline CDR1 is MNHEY and CDR2 SVGAGI. This CDR3 spans 14 amino acids. CDR3 region: CASRITGSRTEAFF. The DNA of the CDR3 is TGTGCCAGCAGGATAACAGGGTCCAGGACTGAAGCTTTCTTT.

The chain joins TRBV5-1 to TRBJ2-3; D uncertain. CDR1 and CDR2 (germline): SGHRS, YFSETQ. CDR3 length equals 12 residues. The V end was cut by 1 base, the J end by 4 bases, with 4 bases between. CDR3 nucleotide sequence: TGCGCCAGCAGCTTGTTCGCAGATACGCAGTATTTT. This translates into CASSLFADTQYF.

This clone was seen once. The gene calls are TRBV5-6 and TRBJ2-2, with 8 nucleotides matching TRBD2. CDR1 and CDR2 (germline): SGHDT, YYEEEE. The CDR3 covers 14 residues. V gave up 3 bases and J gave up 6 bases; unmatched junction bases: 4. The CDR3 coding sequence is TGTGCCAGCAGCTCCGGGGGGGCCGCCGGGGAGCTGTTTTTT. Amino acid sequence: CASSSGGAAGELFF.

The V and J genes are TRBV4-1 and TRBJ1-3; tentative D call: TRBD1 (5 bases). Germline V lookup: CDR1 MGHRA, CDR2 YSYEKL. This CDR3 is 15 amino acids long. The ends were cut back, 4 bases at V and 3 bases at J, with 13 bases in the middle. The CDR3: CASSLGGDSGNTIYF. In DNA form, the CDR3 reads TGCGCCAGCAGCCTTGGGGGGGATAGTGGAAACACCATATATTTT.

The chain recombines TRBV4-1 with TRBJ2-1; TRBD2 agrees at 8 bases. CDR3 size: 17 residues. The V and J ends lost 4 bases and 3 bases, in that order; junction bases with no gene match: 11. Germline V gene lookup returns CDR1 MGHRA and CDR2 YSYEKL. CDR3 protein: CASSLTPGTRRYNEQFF. The CDR3 region has the DNA TGCGCCAGCAGCCTCACCCCCGGGACTAGACGCTACAATGAGCAGTTCTTC.

The chain employs TRBV28 and TRBJ1-5, with a possible D match to TRBD1 (5 bases). The germline V and J ends were trimmed by 6 bases and 2 bases, with 11 bases remaining between them. From germline, CDR1 is MDHEN and CDR2 SYDVKM. This CDR3 region has 14 residues. The CDR3 protein is CASSQGWGNQPQHF. Written as DNA, the CDR3 is TGTGCCAGCAGCCAGGGTTGGGGCAATCAGCCCCAGCATTTT.

CDR3 nucleotide sequence: TGTGCCAGCAGCCAAGATCCGACAGGCTTAGGCTCCTACAATGAGCAGTTCTTC. Its translation is CASSQDPTGLGSYNEQFF. The rearrangement links TRBV14 to TRBJ2-1; possibly TRBD1 for D (6 bases). CDR3 length: 18 amino acids. The V and J ends lost 0 bases and 0 bases respectively, with 15 bases between them. Germline CDR1 reads SGHDN; CDR2 reads FVKESK.

The rearrangement uses TRBV2 and TRBJ2-2; 7 bases map to TRBD1. Unmatched junction bases numbered 18, after V lost 7 bases and J lost 7 bases. Germline V gene sequence: CDR1 SNHLY, CDR2 FYNNEI. The CDR3 is made up of 17 amino acids. Here the CDR3 reads CASNQPTGAALVGELFF. As DNA, the CDR3 is TGTGCCAGCAACCAACCCACAGGGGCCGCCCTGGTCGGGGAGCTGTTTTTT.

V gene TRBV3-1 (or the pseudogene TRBV3-2) combines with J gene TRBJ2-7; D is possibly TRBD2 (5 bases). V lost 0 bases, J lost 2 bases, and 8 bases lay in between. From germline, CDR1 is LGHDT and CDR2 YNNKEL (reference sequence). This CDR3 comprises 14 residues. The CDR3 here is CASSQDTGTYEQYF. CDR3 coding DNA: TGTGCCAGCAGCCAAGATACGGGAACCTACGAGCAGTACTTC.

V is TRBV19 and J is TRBJ2-7; D possibly corresponds to TRBD1 (6 bases). Germline V gene lookup returns CDR1 LNHDA and CDR2 SQIVND (reference sequence). Trimming removed 4 bases at V and 2 bases at J, with 18 bases between. The CDR3 has 16 amino acids. The CDR3 loop reads CASSKNRAEVPYEQYF. CDR3 sequence (DNA): TGTGCCAGTAGTAAGAACAGGGCCGAGGTTCCCTACGAGCAGTACTTC.

The chain recombines TRBV24-1 with TRBJ2-2; D gene ambiguous. The germline V gene has CDR1 KGHDR and CDR2 SFDVKD. This CDR3 is built from 13 residues. Trimming cost V 0 bases and J 7 bases, with 5 bases left between them. CDR3 sequence (DNA): TGTGCCACCAGTGATTTGTGGAGCGGGGAGCTGTTTTTT. Protein sequence: CATSDLWSGELFF.

This chain joins TRBV7-2 and TRBJ2-2, with D maybe TRBD1 (6 bases). Looked up from germline, CDR1 is SGHTA and CDR2 is FQGNSA. CDR3 length: 14 residues. Trimming took off 5 bases at V and 1 base at J, with 8 bases between the two ends. The CDR3 sequence is CASSRTVNTGELFF. CDR3 nucleotide sequence: TGTGCCAGCAGCCGGACAGTGAACACCGGGGAGCTGTTTTTT. The full variable domain, completed using reference TRBV7-2 and TRBJ2-2, is GAGVSQSPSNKVTEKGKDVELRCDPISGHTALYWYRQSLGQGLEFLIYFQGNSAPDKSGLPSDRFSAERTGGSVSTLTIQRTQQEDSAVYLCASSRTVNTGELFFGEGSRLTVL.

This chain uses TRBV5-6 with TRBJ2-5, with 10 nucleotides matching TRBD2. CDR1 and CDR2 from the germline V gene are SGHDT and YYEEEE. The junction had 16 bases not matched to a gene; V was cut back by 5 bases and J by 9 bases. The CDR3 is made up of 16 amino acids. The CDR3: CASRPSLAGAPGAQYF. CDR3 coding DNA: TGTGCCAGCAGACCTTCTCTAGCGGGGGCTCCCGGGGCCCAGTACTTC.

V gene TRBV6-5 combines with J gene TRBJ2-7; 9 bases agree with TRBD1. Trimming took 5 bases from V and 6 from J; bases not matched to a gene: 8. CDR1 MNHEY and CDR2 SVGAGI come from the germline V gene. The CDR3 has 14 amino acids. CDR3 protein: CASSQWDRDFEQYF. The CDR3 bases are TGTGCCAGCAGTCAGTGGGACAGGGATTTCGAGCAGTACTTC.

This rearrangement joins TRBV27 to TRBJ2-2, with 8 bases lining up with TRBD1. Germline loops: CDR1 MNHEY, CDR2 SMNVEV (reference sequence). V shed 1 base, J shed 1 base, and the junction held 8 bases outside the gene matches. This CDR3 contains 18 residues. The CDR3 reads CASSLWTGTLENTGELFF. The CDR3 bases are TGTGCCAGCAGTTTATGGACAGGGACCCTAGAGAACACCGGGGAGCTGTTTTTT.

Of note for this clone: A far bigger clonotype differs at one base, so this is likely a read error. The gene calls are TRBV9 and TRBJ2-6, with D perhaps matching TRBD1 (6 bases). Germline V gene data show CDR1 as SGDLS and CDR2 as YYNGEE. V was cut by 7 bases and J by 0 bases, with 11 bases left in between. CDR3 length: 15 amino acids. The CDR3 region has the DNA TGTGCCAGCTGGGGGCCCCTCTCTGGGGCCAACGTCCTGACTTTC. Translated: CASWGPLSGANVLTF.

The chain links TRBV27 to TRBJ2-1; D perhaps matches TRBD1 (5 bases). Between the trimmed V and J ends, which lost 5 bases and 2 bases, there was a span of 13 bases. The germline gives CDR1 MNHEY, CDR2 SMNVEV (reference sequence). CDR3 length: 15 residues. The CDR3 sequence: CASSPQVLAYNEQFF. CDR3 DNA: TGTGCCAGCAGTCCACAGGTTTTGGCCTACAATGAGCAGTTCTTC.